Listed here is a single T cell receptor beta chain. Its antigen is still unknown. After isolation, RNA underwent reverse transcription to generate cDNA as the sequencing template. Some clones are missing from TCRdb's copy, which holds only in-frame ones; the method was immunoSEQ multiplex PCR. The sample records approximately 18,000 clones, over 50% being singletons. The sample originates from a study of CD8+ T cells in alopecia areata. Study at large: Patients in the treated group were given tofacitinib by mouth, 5 to 10 mg twice a day.

The CDR3 loop spans 14 amino acids. V was trimmed by 7 bases and J by 5 bases, leaving 20 bases between them. In germline, CDR1 is GTSNPN, CDR2 SVGIG (reference sequence). Treatment of the sample: oral pan-JAK inhibitor, 5-10 mg twice daily. Alopecia areata patients gave lesional scalp punch biopsies and peripheral blood samples. Whole-study results and caveats: For lesional scalp, especially alopecia totalis/universalis, clonality was higher than in normal scalp. A single nonresponder leaves the baseline CD8+ expansion link to response uncertain. Scalp sample data also include resident alphabeta T cells from normal skin.

The material was skin, obtained at week 4, from a patient treated with tofacitinib. This sequence joins TRBV30 and TRBJ1-1; D might be TRBD1 (6 bases). The clonotype comes from a human donor with alopecia areata. In DNA, the CDR3 is TGTGCCTCCCCTTCGGGGGGCCAGTATACTGAAGCTTTCTTT. Encoded protein: CASPSGGQYTEAFF.